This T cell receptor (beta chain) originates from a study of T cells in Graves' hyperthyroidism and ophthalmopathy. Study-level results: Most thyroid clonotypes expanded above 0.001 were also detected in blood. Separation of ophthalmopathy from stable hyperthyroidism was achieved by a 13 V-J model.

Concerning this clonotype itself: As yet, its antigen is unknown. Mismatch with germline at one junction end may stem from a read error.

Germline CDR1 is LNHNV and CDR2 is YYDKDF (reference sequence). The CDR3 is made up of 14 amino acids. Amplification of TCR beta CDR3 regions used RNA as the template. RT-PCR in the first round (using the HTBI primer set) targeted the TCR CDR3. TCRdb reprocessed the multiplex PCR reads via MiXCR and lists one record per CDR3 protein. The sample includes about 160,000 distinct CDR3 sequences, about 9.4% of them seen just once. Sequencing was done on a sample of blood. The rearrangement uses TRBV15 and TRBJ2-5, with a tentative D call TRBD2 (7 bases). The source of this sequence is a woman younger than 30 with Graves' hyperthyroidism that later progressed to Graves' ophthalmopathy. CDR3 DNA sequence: TGTGCCACCGGCAGGTGGGGGGGGGCAGAGACCCAGTACTTC. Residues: CATGRWGGAETQYF.